These T cell receptor beta chains were read from a single sample in a study of blood T cells in healthy people across ages. Each CDR3 protein gets one entry after TCRdb re-called the 5' RACE reads with MiXCR. The table includes fewer than 1,000,000 distinct CDR3 sequences, about half detected once. Source material: blood. These receptors all stem from a man older than 75 in good health. CDR3s include the opening cysteine and the closing phenylalanine or tryptophan. D genes are given only for firm matches. Clone size appears in some rows only: once, few, many, or a class for an expanded clone.

j_call,clone_size,v_call,d_call,cdr3_nt,cdr3_aa
TRBJ2-3,-,TRBV18,-,TGTGCCAGCTCACCACGGGGAGCAGGCACAGATACGCAGTATTTT,CASSPRGAGTDTQYF
TRBJ1-6,-,TRBV20-1,-,TGCAGTGCTAGAGATAGTCGGGCCCGAAATTCACCCCTCCACTTT,CSARDSRARNSPLHF
TRBJ2-3,-,TRBV29-1,-,TGCAGCGTTCAGGGGGGGGCAACAGATACGCAGTATTTT,CSVQGGATDTQYF
TRBJ2-4,few,TRBV7-3,TRBD2,TGTGCCAGCAGCTTAAGCGCGGGAGGCATTCAGTACTTC,CASSLSAGGIQYF
TRBJ2-1,-,TRBV5-1,TRBD1,TGCGCCAGCAGCTTGGCAGTGACAGGGGGCTTCAATGAGCAGTTCTTC,CASSLAVTGGFNEQFF
TRBJ1-2,few,TRBV6-4,-,TGTGCCAGCAGTCCCATGGGGGCAGGTCACGGCTACACCTTC,CASSPMGAGHGYTF
TRBJ1-4,-,TRBV5-1,-,TGCGCCAGCAGCCCTTCGGTCGGGGACAAACTGTTTTTT,CASSPSVGDKLFF
TRBJ2-1,few,TRBV6-1,-,TGTGCCAGCACCCAAGGGTCCGGTGTTAAGCAGTTCTTC,CASTQGSGVKQFF
TRBJ2-5,-,TRBV24-1,-,TGTGCCACCAGTGATATGAGCCGGGACATGTCTCAAGAGACCCAGTACTTC,CATSDMSRDMSQETQYF
TRBJ2-3,-,TRBV27,-,TGTGCCAGCAGTTTGAGCCCCCTTAGCACAGATACGCAGTATTTT,CASSLSPLSTDTQYF
TRBJ1-5,-,TRBV20-1,TRBD1,TGCAGTGCCTCACAGGGGGACGATCAGCCCCAGCATTTT,CSASQGDDQPQHF
TRBJ2-1,-,TRBV20-1,TRBD2,TGCAGTGAGGCGGGAGTATCCAATGAGCAGTTCTTC,CSEAGVSNEQFF
TRBJ2-5,-,TRBV6-6,TRBD1,TGTGCCAGCAGTTACCCTGGACAGGGGGTACAAGAGACTCAGTACTTC,CASSYPGQGVQETQYF
TRBJ2-7,few,TRBV18,TRBD2,TGTGCCAGCTCCCGGGGGACTAGCGGGAGCTCCTACAATGAGCAGTACTTC,CASSRGTSGSSYNEQYF
TRBJ2-3,few,TRBV5-1,-,TGCGCCAGCAGCTTGGGGGCGGGACTGCACACAGATACGCAGTATTTT,CASSLGAGLHTDTQYF
TRBJ2-7,-,TRBV4-3,-,TGCGCCAGCAGCCAAGGCATCCTAGACCGAACCTACGAGCAGTACTTC,CASSQGILDRTYEQYF
TRBJ2-1,once,TRBV15,-,TGTGCCACCAGCACTCTCCATTTCAATGAGCAGTTCTTC,CATSTLHFNEQFF
TRBJ1-1,few,TRBV5-1,-,TGCGCCAGCAGCGGGCGGATTGCTAGGGACACTGAAGCTTTCTTT,CASSGRIARDTEAFF
TRBJ2-5,-,TRBV7-2,TRBD2,TGTGCCAGCAGCTTGACCAGCGGGAGAATGTCAGAGACCCAGTACTTC,CASSLTSGRMSETQYF
TRBJ1-3,-,TRBV9,-,TGTGCCAGCAGCGTAGAAAGCTCTGGAAACACCATATATTTT,CASSVESSGNTIYF
TRBJ2-7,-,TRBV11-2,-,TGTGCCAGCAGCTTAGAATGGACAGACCAATACGAGCAGTACTTC,CASSLEWTDQYEQYF
TRBJ1-2,-,TRBV6-2/TRBV6-3,-,TGTGCCAGCAGTCCGCCGGGACAAGGACCGGGAGATGGCTACACCTTC,CASSPPGQGPGDGYTF
TRBJ1-1,-,TRBV3-1,-,TGTGCCAGCAGCCAAGTCGGTCTTGTTGAAGCTTTCTTT,CASSQVGLVEAFF
TRBJ2-5,many,TRBV5-1,TRBD2,TGCGCCAGCAGCTTGCTACCTAGCGGGGAGACCCAGTACTTC,CASSLLPSGETQYF
TRBJ2-3,-,TRBV4-2,-,TGTGCCAGCAGCGCGGCAGGGGGGTCCGCAGATACGCAGTATTTT,CASSAAGGSADTQYF
TRBJ1-1,-,TRBV29-1,-,TGCAGCGTCGAAAAAAACAGGGCCACTGAAGCTTTCTTT,CSVEKNRATEAFF
TRBJ2-7,few,TRBV20-1,-,TGCAGTGCTCCGGACAGCTACGAGCAGTACTTC,CSAPDSYEQYF
TRBJ2-3,few,TRBV7-2,TRBD1,TGTGCCAGCAGCCCCGGGACAGCGCGGGCAGATACGCAGTATTTT,CASSPGTARADTQYF
TRBJ1-2,few,TRBV28,-,TGTGCCAGCAGTGCCCCCGGGGACCGATTTATTGATGGCTACACCTTC,CASSAPGDRFIDGYTF
TRBJ1-2,-,TRBV12-3/TRBV12-4,-,TGTGCCAGCAGTCCGGGTCCCGCCGGCGCTAACTATGGCTACACCTTC,CASSPGPAGANYGYTF
TRBJ2-3,-,TRBV10-3,-,TGTGCCACCTCCGGGGATCAGTCCGCAGATACGCAGTATTTT,CATSGDQSADTQYF
TRBJ1-6,-,TRBV4-1,-,TGCGCCAGCAGCCAAGGGGACTTAAATTCACCCCTCCACTTT,CASSQGDLNSPLHF
TRBJ1-2,-,TRBV7-9,-,TGTGCCAGCAGCCCCGGCGAGGCGGACCGTGGCTACACCTTC,CASSPGEADRGYTF
TRBJ2-5,-,TRBV20-1,TRBD2,TGCAGTGCTAGAGATGTGGCGGGGGGGACGGGACGGCTTAAAGAGACCCAGTACTTC,CSARDVAGGTGRLKETQYF
TRBJ2-1,few,TRBV6-4,TRBD1,TGTGCCAGCAGTACGGACAGGGGCGATGAGCAGTTCTTC,CASSTDRGDEQFF
TRBJ2-7,-,TRBV20-1,-,TGCAGTGCCCGACGGGGGAGCCCGGTCTACGAGCAGTACTTC,CSARRGSPVYEQYF